This T cell receptor (beta chain) was captured in a study of regulatory T cells in long-lasting Graves disease. Whole-study results and caveats: The study found lower TCR diversity in persistent Graves' patients than in newly diagnosed ones. New patients shared roughly 980 public clonotypes, fewer than the 2,500 to 3,500 shared by persistent patients.

Many counts were recorded for this clonotype. Its target is unknown. The germline CDR1 and CDR2 sequences are MDHEN and SYDVKM. The CDR3 sequence is 13 residues long. V lost 5 bases and J lost 10, with 15 bases in between. The time point here: newly diagnosed GD, antithyroid drugs for less than 3 months. RNA extracted from PBMCs served as the sequencing template. Criteria from the American Thyroid Association guidelines were applied to diagnose Graves' disease. CDR3 regions were amplified by Arm-PCR using iRepertoire HTBI primers to build TCR beta libraries. A single record per CDR3 protein comes from TCRdb applying MiXCR to the multiplex PCR reads. The data show hundreds of thousands of distinct CDR3 sequences, roughly 15% seen once. This sample was also put to use in a study of T cells in Graves' hyperthyroidism and ophthalmopathy.

The chain recombines TRBV28 with TRBJ2-1, with D perhaps matching TRBD1 or TRBD2 (5 bases each). The receptor comes from a woman aged 25 to 39 with Graves disease. The material sequenced was peripheral blood mononuclear cells (PBMCs), taken at new diagnosis, from a patient treated with antithyroid drugs. The CDR3 here is CASSPGTIGEQFF. DNA of the CDR3: TGTGCCAGCAGTCCCGGGACCATTGGGGAGCAGTTCTTC.